This TCR beta chain was captured by sequencing in a study of T cell repertoires in cytomegalovirus infection. Study overall: Based on public TCR beta signatures, there were indications of CMV infection and of a matching HLA type.

Of note for this clonotype: The target antigen is unknown.

Study-level results: The ex vivo response was dominated by HLA-C-restricted CMV-specific TCR beta clonotypes. Carriers of CMV and the relevant HLA type were discriminated by public TCR beta frequency.

TCRdb used MiXCR to reprocess the reads, holding one entry per CDR3 protein. Among about 530,000 distinct CDR3 sequences, around 27% were seen once, and the ten largest hold approximately 13%. This CDR3 is 16 amino acids long. Germline-derived CDR1 and CDR2 are MNHEY and SVGEGT. After removal of 5 bases from V and 4 bases from J, the junction contained 14 bases not matched to a gene. The rearrangement links TRBV6-2 or TRBV6-3 to TRBJ2-7; TRBD2 aligns across 7 bases. This receptor was obtained from a human donor in good health (CMV status not recorded). Some clones in this sample may be carry-over from other donors' samples. Sequenced: PBMCs. The CDR3 sequence is CASSKTGLVVRYEQYF. In DNA form, the CDR3 reads TGTGCCAGCAGTAAAACAGGACTAGTAGTCCGTTACGAGCAGTACTTC.